This T cell receptor beta chain was obtained from a study of blood T cell repertoires in COVID-19. Study at large: Nucleic acid was either cDNA or gDNA, and it came from T cells, B-cell-depleted T cells, or PBMCs.

J gave up 8 bases and V 8 bases, and 11 bases lay outside the gene matches. From germline, CDR1 is MNHEY and CDR2 SVGAGI. The CDR3 covers 14 residues. Profiling relied on immunoSEQ multiplex PCR, and the TCRdb table lists in-frame clones only, not all of them. This table has more than 85,000 clones, 84% appearing once. This clone has only a few counts. This receptor was taken from a woman aged 55 to 70 with acute or convalescent COVID-19. The source material was peripheral blood. The V gene is TRBV6-5, the J gene TRBJ1-2, with 10 nucleotides matching TRBD1. CDR3 region: CASLPGQGSWGYTF. CDR3 nucleotide sequence: TGTGCCAGCCTCCCGGGACAGGGGTCCTGGGGCTACACCTTC.